This T cell receptor (beta chain) came from a study of spatial heterogeneity in lung cancer. Germline V CDR1 and CDR2: SGHRS, YFSETQ. This CDR3 has 12 amino acids. V lost 4 bases to trimming and J lost 1 base, with 2 bases between them. One entry per CDR3 protein results from TCRdb running MiXCR on the 5' RACE reads. The repertoire holds some 2,000 distinct CDR3 sequences, with about 9% as singletons. Sample share makes this clonotype medium-sized. The time point: sample taken at primary tumor resection. The source is a female donor with early-stage non-small cell lung cancer. The material sequenced was normal lung tissue next to the tumor, taken at surgery. J is TRBJ2-2 and V is TRBV5-1, with unresolved D. CDR3 sequence: CASSENTGELFF. Here the CDR3 DNA reads TGCGCCAGCAGCGAGAACACCGGGGAGCTGTTTTTT.